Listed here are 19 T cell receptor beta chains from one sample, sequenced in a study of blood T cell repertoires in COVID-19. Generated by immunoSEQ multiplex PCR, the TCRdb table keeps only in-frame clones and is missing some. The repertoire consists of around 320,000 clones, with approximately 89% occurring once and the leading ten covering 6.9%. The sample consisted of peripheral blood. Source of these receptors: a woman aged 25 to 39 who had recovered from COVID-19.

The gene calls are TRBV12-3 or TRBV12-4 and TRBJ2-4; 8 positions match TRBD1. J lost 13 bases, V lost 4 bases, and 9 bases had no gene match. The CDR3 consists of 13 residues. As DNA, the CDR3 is TGTGCCAGCAGTTCTGATCCAGGGGGCTTACAGTACTTC. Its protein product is CASSSDPGGLQYF.

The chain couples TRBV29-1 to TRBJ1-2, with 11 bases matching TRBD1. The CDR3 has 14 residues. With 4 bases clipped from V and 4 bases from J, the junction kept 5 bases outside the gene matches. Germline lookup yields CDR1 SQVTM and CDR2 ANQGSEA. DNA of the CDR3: TGCAGCGTTGGTCGGACAGGGGGCGCCTATGGCTACACCTTC. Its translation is CSVGRTGGAYGYTF.

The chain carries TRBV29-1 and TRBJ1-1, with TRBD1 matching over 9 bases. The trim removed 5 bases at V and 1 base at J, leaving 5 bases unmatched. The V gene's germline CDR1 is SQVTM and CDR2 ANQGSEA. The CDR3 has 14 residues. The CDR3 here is CSVQSGQGNTEAFF. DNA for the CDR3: TGCAGCGTTCAATCGGGACAGGGGAACACTGAAGCTTTCTTT.

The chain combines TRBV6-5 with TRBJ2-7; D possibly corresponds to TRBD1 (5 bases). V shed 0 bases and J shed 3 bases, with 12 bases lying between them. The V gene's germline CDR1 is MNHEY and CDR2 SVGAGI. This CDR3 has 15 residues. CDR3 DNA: TGTGCCAGCAGTTACTCGAAGCAGGGCCACTACGAGCAGTACTTC. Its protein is CASSYSKQGHYEQYF.

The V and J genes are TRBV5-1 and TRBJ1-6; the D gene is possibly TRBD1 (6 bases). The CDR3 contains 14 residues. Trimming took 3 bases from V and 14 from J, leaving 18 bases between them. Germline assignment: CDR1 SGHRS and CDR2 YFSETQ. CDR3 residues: CASSSQGSLGTLHF. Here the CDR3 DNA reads TGCGCCAGCAGCTCACAGGGTTCCCTTGGGACCCTCCACTTT. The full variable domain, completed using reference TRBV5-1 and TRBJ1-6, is KAGVTQTPRYLIKTRGQQVTLSCSPISGHRSVSWYQQTPGQGLQFLFEYFSETQRNKGNFPGRFSGRQFSNSRSEMNVSTLELGDSALYLCASSSQGSLGTLHFGNGTRLTVT.

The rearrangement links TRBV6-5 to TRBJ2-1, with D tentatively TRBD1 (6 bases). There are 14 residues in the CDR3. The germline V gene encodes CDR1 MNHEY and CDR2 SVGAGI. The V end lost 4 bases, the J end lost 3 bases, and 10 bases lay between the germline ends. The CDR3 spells CASSFLDSYNEQFF. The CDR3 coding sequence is TGTGCCAGCAGTTTTCTGGACAGCTACAATGAGCAGTTCTTC.

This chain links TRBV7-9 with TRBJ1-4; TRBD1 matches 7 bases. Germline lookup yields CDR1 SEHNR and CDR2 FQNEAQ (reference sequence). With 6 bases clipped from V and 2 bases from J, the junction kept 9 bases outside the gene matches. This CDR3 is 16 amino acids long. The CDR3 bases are TGTGCCAGCAGTCGCCACAGGGGATCCACTAATGAAAAACTGTTTTTT. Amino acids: CASSRHRGSTNEKLFF.

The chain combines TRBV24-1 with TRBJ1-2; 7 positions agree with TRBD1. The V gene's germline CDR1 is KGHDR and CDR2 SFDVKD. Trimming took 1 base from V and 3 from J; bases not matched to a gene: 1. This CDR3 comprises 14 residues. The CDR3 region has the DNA TGTGCCACCAGTGATTTCGACAGGGACTATGGCTACACCTTC. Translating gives CATSDFDRDYGYTF.

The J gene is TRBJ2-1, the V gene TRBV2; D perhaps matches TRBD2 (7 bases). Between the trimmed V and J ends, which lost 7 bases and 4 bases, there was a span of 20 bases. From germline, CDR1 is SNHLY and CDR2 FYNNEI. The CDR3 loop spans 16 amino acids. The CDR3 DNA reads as TGTGCCAGCATCCCGAGGCCGGGGGGCGTTTACAATGAGCAGTTCTTC. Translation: CASIPRPGGVYNEQFF.

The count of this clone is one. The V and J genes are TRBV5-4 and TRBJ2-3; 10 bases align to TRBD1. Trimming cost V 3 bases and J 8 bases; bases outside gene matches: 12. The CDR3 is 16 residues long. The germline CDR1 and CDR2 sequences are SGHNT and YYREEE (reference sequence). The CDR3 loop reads CASSSAGTGVLSTQYF. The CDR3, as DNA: TGTGCCAGCAGCTCCGCCGGGACAGGGGTTCTCAGTACGCAGTATTTT.

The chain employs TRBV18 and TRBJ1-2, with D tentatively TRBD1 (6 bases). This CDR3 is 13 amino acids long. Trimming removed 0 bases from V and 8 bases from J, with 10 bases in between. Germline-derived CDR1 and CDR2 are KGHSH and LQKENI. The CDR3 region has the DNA TGTGCCAGCTCACCACCCCAGGGGCAGGGCTACACCTTC. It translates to CASSPPQGQGYTF. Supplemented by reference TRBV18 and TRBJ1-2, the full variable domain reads NAGVMQNPRHLVRRRGQEARLRCSPMKGHSHVYWYRQLPEEGLKFMVYLQKENIIDESGMPKERFSAEFPKEGPSILRIQQVVRGDSAAYFCASSPPQGQGYTFGSGTRLTVV.

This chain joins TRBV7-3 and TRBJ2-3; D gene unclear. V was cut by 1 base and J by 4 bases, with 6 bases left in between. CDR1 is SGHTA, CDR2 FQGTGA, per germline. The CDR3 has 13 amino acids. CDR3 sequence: CASSLMASDTQYF. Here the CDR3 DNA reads TGTGCCAGCAGCTTAATGGCCTCAGATACGCAGTATTTT.

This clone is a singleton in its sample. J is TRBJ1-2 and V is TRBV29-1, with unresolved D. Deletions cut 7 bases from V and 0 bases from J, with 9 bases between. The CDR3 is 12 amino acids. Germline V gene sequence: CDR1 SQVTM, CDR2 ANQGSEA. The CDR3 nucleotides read TGCAGCGCCGCCACACCTAACTATGGCTACACCTTC. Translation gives CSAATPNYGYTF.

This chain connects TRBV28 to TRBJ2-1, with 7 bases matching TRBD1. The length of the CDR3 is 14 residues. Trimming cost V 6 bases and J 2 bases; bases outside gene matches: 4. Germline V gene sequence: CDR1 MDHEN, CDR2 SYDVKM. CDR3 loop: CASSTGDPYNEQFF. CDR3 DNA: TGTGCCAGCAGCACAGGGGACCCCTACAATGAGCAGTTCTTC.

CDR3 in DNA: TGTGCCAGCAGACCCCAGGGGGTCGACCGTCAGCCCCAGCATTTT. It translates to CASRPQGVDRQPQHF. The chain carries TRBV28 and TRBJ1-5, with 7 bases that match TRBD1. The V gene's germline CDR1 is MDHEN and CDR2 SYDVKM. Unmatched junction bases numbered 11, after V lost 6 bases and J lost 6 bases. The CDR3 consists of 15 residues.

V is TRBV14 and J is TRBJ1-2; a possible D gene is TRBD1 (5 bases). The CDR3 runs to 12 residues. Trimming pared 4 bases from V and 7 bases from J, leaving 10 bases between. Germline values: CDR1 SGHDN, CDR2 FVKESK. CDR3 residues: CASSLDIRGYTF. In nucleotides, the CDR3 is TGTGCCAGCAGCCTGGACATTCGTGGCTACACCTTC.

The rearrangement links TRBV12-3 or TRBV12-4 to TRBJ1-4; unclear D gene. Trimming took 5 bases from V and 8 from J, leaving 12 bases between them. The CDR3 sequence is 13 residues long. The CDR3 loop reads CASSREGREKLFF. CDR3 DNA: TGTGCCAGCAGTCGAGAGGGTAGAGAAAAACTGTTTTTT.

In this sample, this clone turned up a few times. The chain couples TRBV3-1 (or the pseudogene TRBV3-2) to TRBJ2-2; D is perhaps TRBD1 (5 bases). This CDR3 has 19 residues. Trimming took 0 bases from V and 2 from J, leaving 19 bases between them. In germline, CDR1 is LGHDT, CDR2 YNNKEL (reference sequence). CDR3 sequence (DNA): TGTGCCAGCAGCCAAGAGTTGGCAGGGTACCAGATTAACACCGGGGAGCTGTTTTTT. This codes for CASSQELAGYQINTGELFF.

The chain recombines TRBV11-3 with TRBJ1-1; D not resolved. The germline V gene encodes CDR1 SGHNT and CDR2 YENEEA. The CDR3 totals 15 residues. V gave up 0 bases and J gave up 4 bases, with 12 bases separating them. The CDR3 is CASSLDTGLGTEAFF. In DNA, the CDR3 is TGTGCCAGCAGCTTAGATACGGGTCTGGGCACTGAAGCTTTCTTT.